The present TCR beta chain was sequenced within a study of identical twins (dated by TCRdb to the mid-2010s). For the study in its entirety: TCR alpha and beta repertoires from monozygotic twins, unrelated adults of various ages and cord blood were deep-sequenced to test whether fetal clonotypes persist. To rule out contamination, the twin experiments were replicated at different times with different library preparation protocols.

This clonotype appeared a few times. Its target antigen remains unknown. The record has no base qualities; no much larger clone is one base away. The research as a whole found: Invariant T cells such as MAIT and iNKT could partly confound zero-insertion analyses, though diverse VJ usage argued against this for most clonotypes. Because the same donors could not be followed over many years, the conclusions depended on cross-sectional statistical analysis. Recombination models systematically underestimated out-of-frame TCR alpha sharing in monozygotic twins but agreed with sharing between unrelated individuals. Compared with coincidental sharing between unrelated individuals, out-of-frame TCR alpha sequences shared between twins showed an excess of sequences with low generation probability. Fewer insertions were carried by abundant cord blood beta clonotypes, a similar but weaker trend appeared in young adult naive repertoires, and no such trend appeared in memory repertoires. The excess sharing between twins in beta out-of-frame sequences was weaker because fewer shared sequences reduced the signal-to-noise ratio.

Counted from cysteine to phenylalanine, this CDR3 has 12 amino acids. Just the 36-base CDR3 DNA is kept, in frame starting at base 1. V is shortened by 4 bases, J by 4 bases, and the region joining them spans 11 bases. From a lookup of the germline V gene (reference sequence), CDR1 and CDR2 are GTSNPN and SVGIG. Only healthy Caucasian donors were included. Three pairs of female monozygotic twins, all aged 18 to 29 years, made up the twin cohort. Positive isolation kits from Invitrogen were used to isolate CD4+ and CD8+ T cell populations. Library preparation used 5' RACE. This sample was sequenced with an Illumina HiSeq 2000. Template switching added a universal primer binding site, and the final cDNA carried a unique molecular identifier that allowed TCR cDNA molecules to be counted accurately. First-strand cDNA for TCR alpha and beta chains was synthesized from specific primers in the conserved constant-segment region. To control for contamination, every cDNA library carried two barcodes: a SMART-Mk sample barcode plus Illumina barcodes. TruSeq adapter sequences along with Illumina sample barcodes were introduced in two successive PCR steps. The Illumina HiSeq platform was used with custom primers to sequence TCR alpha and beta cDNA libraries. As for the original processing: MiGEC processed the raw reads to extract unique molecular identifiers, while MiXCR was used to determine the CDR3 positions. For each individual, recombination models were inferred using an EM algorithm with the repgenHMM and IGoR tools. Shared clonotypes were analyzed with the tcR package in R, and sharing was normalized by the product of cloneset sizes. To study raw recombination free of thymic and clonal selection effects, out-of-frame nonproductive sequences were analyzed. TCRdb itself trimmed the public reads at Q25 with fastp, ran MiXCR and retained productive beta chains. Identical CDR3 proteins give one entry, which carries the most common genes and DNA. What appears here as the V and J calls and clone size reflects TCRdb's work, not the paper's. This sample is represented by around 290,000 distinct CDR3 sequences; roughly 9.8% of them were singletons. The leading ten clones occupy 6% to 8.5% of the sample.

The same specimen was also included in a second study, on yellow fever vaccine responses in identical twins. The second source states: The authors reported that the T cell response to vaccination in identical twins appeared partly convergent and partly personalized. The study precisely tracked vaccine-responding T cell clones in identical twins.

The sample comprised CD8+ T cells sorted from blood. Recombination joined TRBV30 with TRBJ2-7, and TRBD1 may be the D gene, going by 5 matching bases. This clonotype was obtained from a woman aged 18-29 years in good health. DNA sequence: TGTGCCTGGACCCAGGCAGGGTACGAGCAGTACTTC. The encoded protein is CAWTQAGYEQYF.